This TCR beta chain was recovered during a study of Ad26.COV2.S vaccination and SARS-CoV-2 variants. Germline loops: CDR1 SGHTS, CDR2 YDEGEE. Trimming removed 3 bases at V and 5 bases at J, with 12 bases between. The length of the CDR3 is 14 residues. Treatment of the sample: roughly 20 received Ad26.COV2.S at low or high dose, single or two shots; 5 received placebo; per-sample allocation not given. Sampling took place 63 days after the first vaccine or placebo injection. In Boston, the donor was an adult between 18-55 years of age. Generated by immunoSEQ multiplex PCR, the TCRdb table keeps only in-frame clones and is missing some. The sample records over 400,000 clones, about 91% being singletons.

The rearrangement uses TRBV5-8 and TRBJ1-5, with D possibly matching TRBD1 (5 bases). This clonotype originated in a person between 18 and 59 years old who received the Ad26.COV2.S COVID-19 vaccine or a placebo. The source was peripheral blood, collected in a trial of Ad26.COV2.S vaccine versus placebo. The DNA for the CDR3 is TGTGCCAGCAGCTCTAGACAGTATCATCAGCCCCAGCATTTT. As protein: CASSSRQYHQPQHF.